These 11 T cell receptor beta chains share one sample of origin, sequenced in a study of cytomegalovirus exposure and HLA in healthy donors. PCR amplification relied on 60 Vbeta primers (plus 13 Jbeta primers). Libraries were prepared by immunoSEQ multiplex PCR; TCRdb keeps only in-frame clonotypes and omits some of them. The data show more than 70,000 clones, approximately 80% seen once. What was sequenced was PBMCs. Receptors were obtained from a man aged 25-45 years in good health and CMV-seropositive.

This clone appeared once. The CDR3 spells CASSLDSGRVVYGYTF. CDR3 coding DNA: TGCGCCAGCAGCTTGGACTCGGGCAGGGTAGTTTATGGCTACACCTTC. V and J are TRBV5-1 and TRBJ1-2, with D possibly matching TRBD1 (5 bases). Germline V gene lookup returns CDR1 SGHRS and CDR2 YFSETQ. The CDR3 is made up of 16 amino acids. V was clipped by 0 bases and J by 5 bases, with 17 bases between them.

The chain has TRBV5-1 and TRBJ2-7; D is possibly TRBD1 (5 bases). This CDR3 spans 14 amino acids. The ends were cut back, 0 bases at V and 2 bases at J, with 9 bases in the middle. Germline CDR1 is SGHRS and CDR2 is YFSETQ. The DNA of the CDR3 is TGCGCCAGCAGCTTGGAGAAGGGGACCTACGAGCAGTACTTC. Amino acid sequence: CASSLEKGTYEQYF.

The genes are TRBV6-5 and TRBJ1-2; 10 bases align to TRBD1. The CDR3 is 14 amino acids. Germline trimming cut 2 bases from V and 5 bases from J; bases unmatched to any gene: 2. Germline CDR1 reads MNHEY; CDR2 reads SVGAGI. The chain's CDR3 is CASSYGDRGYGYTF. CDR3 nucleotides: TGTGCCAGCAGTTACGGGGACAGGGGTTATGGCTACACCTTC.

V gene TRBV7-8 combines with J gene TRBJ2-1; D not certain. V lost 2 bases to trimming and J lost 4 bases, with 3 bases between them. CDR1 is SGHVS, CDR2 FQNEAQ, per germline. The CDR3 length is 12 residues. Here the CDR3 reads CASSLPYNEQFF. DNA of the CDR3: TGTGCCAGCAGCTTACCTTACAATGAGCAGTTCTTC.

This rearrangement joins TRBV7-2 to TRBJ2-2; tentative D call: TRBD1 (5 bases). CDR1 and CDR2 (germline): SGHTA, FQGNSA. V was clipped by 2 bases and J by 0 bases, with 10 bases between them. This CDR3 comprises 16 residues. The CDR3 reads CASSLRGGSNTGELFF. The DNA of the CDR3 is TGTGCCAGCAGCTTAAGGGGCGGCTCGAACACCGGGGAGCTGTTTTTT.

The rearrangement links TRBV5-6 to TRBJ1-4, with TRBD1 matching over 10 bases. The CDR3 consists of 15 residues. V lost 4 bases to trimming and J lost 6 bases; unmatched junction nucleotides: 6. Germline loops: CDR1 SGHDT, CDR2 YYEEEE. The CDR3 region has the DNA TGTGCCAGCAGCCAGACCGGGACAGGGGATGAAAAACTGTTTTTT. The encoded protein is CASSQTGTGDEKLFF.

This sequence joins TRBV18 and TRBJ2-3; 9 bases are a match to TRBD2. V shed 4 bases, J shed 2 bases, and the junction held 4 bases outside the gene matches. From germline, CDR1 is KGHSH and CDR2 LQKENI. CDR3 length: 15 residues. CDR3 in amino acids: CASSLGLAVTDTQYF. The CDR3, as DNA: TGTGCCAGCTCACTGGGACTAGCAGTCACAGATACGCAGTATTTT.

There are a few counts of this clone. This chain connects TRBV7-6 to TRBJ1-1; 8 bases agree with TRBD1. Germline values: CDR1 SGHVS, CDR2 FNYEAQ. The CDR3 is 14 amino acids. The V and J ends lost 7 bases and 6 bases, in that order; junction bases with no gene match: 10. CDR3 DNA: TGTGCCAGCATCGCAGGACAGGGAAGCCCTGAAGCTTTCTTT. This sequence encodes CASIAGQGSPEAFF. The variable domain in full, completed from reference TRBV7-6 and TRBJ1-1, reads GAGVSQSPRYKVTKRGQDVALRCDPISGHVSLYWYRQALGQGPEFLTYFNYEAQQDKSGLPNDRFSAERPEGSISTLTIQRTEQRDSAMYRCASIAGQGSPEAFFGQGTRLTVV.

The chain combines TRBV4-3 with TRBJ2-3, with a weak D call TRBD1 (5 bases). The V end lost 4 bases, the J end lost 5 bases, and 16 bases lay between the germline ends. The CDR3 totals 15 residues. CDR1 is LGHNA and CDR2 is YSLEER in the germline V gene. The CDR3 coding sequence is TGCGCCAGCAGCCGAAAACTTACAGGTGTAGATACGCAGTATTTT. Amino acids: CASSRKLTGVDTQYF.

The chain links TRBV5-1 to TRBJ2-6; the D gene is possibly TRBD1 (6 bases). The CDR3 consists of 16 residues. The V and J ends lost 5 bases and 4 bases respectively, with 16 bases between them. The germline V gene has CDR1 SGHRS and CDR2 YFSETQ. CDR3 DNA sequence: TGCGCCAGCAGTACTTTGGGGGCGCTCGGGGCCAACGTCCTGACTTTC. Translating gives CASSTLGALGANVLTF.

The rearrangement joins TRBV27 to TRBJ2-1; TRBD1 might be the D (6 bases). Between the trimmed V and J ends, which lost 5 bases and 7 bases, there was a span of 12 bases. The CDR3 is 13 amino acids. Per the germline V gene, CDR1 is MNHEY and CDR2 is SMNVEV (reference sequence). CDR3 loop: CASSIGQKNEQFF. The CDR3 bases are TGTGCCAGCAGTATAGGACAGAAAAATGAGCAGTTCTTC.